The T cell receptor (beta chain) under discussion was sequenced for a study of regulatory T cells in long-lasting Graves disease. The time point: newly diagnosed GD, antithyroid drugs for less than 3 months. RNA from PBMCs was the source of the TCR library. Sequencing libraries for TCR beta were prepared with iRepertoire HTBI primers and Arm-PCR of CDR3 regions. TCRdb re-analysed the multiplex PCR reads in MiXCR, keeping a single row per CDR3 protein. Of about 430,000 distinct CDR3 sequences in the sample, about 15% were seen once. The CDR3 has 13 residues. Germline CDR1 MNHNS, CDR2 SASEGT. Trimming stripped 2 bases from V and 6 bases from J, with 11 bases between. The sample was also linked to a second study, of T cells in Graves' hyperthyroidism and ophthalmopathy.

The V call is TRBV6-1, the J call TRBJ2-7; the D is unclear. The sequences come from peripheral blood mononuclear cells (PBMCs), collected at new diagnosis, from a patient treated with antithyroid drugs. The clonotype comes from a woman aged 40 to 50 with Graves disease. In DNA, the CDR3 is TGTGCCAGCAGTGAATATGAATCCACCGAGCAGTACTTC. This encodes CASSEYESTEQYF.